This T cell receptor (beta chain) was observed in a study of cytomegalovirus exposure and HLA in healthy donors. Study-wide background: Earlier sequencing of some 190 million T cells yielded 100 million to 120 million unique TCR beta sequences. Findings and caveats of the study: Some TCR beta chains (roughly 160 of them) were listed as cytomegalovirus-associated. Differences between HLA loci emerged in a later analysis of TCR association rates, with DRB1 most and HLA-C fewest.

PCR involved 60 Vbeta and 13 Jbeta primers. Profiling relied on immunoSEQ multiplex PCR, and the TCRdb table lists in-frame clones only, not all of them. This specimen shows approximately 120,000 clones; the ten leading clones hold 2%. In germline, CDR1 is MGHRA, CDR2 YSYEKL. The CDR3 is 17 amino acids. Germline trimming cut 3 bases from V and 2 bases from J; bases unmatched to any gene: 10. On this clone: The antigen is undetermined.

The J gene is TRBJ1-3, the V gene TRBV4-1; TRBD1 matches 7 bases. The source is a woman aged 55-70 years in good health and CMV-seronegative. Specimen: PBMCs. The CDR3 is CASSHLPLGQTGNTIYF. CDR3 bases: TGCGCCAGCAGCCACCTCCCCCTGGGACAGACTGGAAACACCATATATTTT.